This TCR beta chain was documented in a study of OX40 agonist ivuxolimab in advanced cancers. Study at large: Every 2 weeks, patients got intravenous ivuxolimab at one of six dose levels (0.01-10 mg/kg). Prior checkpoint blockade (anti-PD-1, anti-PD-L1 or anti-CTLA-4) was permitted; less than 45% had it. Study findings and constraints: Some nonresponders also had low normalized T-cell clonal expansion.

Of note for this clone: Its antigen is unidentified.

Libraries were prepared by immunoSEQ multiplex PCR; TCRdb keeps only in-frame clonotypes and omits some of them. The table has approximately 46,000 clones, around 77% seen once; the top ten hold over 2%. Trimming at V came to 3 bases and at J to 8 bases, leaving 8 bases not matched to a gene. The germline V gene has CDR1 MDHEN and CDR2 SYDVKM. This CDR3 has 15 residues. Researchers took blood at baseline, on cycle 4 day 1, and on cycle 7 day 1. This TCR derives from an adult with an advanced solid tumor such as melanoma, head and neck, liver or kidney cancer. The chain couples TRBV28 to TRBJ2-4; 9 bases line up with TRBD1. Source: CD4+ or CD8+ T cells sorted from blood, taken in a trial of the OX40 agonist ivuxolimab. The CDR3 DNA sequence: TGTGCCAGCAGTTTGGGGGGACAGGGATCGGACATTCAGTACTTC. This codes for CASSLGGQGSDIQYF.